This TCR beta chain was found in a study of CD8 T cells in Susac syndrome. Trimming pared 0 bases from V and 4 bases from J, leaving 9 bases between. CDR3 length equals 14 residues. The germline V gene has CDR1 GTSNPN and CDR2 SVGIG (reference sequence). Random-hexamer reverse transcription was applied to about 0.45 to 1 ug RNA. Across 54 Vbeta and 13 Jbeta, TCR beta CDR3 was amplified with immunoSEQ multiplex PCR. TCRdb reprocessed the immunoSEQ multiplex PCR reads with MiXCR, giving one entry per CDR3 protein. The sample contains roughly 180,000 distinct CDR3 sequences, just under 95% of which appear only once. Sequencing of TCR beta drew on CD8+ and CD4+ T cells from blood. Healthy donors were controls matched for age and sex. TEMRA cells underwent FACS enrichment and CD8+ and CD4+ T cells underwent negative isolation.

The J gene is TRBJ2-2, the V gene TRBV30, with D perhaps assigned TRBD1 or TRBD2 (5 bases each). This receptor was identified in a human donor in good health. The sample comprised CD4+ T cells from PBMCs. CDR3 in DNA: TGTGCCTGGAGTGTTGGGGGTTTCACCGGGGAGCTGTTTTTT. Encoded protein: CAWSVGGFTGELFF. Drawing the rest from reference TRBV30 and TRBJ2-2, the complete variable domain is SQTIHQWPATLVQPVGSPLSLECTVEGTSNPNLYWYRQAAGRGLQLLFYSVGIGQISSEVPQNLSASRPQDRQFILSSKKLLLSDSGFYLCAWSVGGFTGELFFGEGSRLTVL.